The T cell receptor (beta chain) described here comes from a study of CD8 T cells in Susac syndrome. Germline lookup yields CDR1 MDHEN and CDR2 SYDVKM. This CDR3 region has 14 residues. V was pared by 3 bases and J by 5 bases, with 3 bases of the junction left unmatched. Sequencing of TCR beta was performed on blood CD8+ and CD4+ T cells. Negative isolation yielded CD4+ and CD8+ T cells, and FACS enriched TEMRA cells. Reverse transcription of about 0.5 to 1 ug RNA used random hexamers. It was immunoSEQ multiplex PCR that amplified TCR beta CDR3 across 54 Vbeta and 13 Jbeta. Using its own MiXCR run on the immunoSEQ multiplex PCR reads, TCRdb lists one record per CDR3 protein. Here the sample spans under 200,000 distinct CDR3 sequences, about 95% being singletons.

The sample consisted of CD8+ T cells from PBMCs. The source is a human donor with multiple sclerosis. The V and J genes are TRBV28 and TRBJ2-4, with 8 bases lining up with TRBD2. DNA for the CDR3: TGTGCCAGCAGTTTTCCGGGGGGGGAAAACATTCAGTACTTC. This encodes CASSFPGGENIQYF.